The 10 T cell receptor beta chains below come from one sample, sequenced in a study of T cells after yellow fever vaccination (dated by TCRdb to between 2018 and 2021). The library was obtained by 5' RACE. Sequencing relied on an Illumina HiSeq 2500. The raw public reads went through TCRdb reprocessing: fastp at Q25, MiXCR clone calling, in-frame beta chains kept. For every CDR3 protein sequence, its rows merge into one entry that carries the most common genes and DNA. This sample gives some 350,000 distinct CDR3 sequences in total; more than 5.5% of them show up just once. In total, the top ten clones hold approximately 16% of the sample. Interpreted using the paper, the treatment or condition label stands for: live attenuated yellow fever vaccine strain. The sample consisted of PBMCs, taken 5 days after the yellow fever booster vaccination. These receptors were obtained from a man aged 25 to 40 who received the YFV17D yellow fever vaccine.

Many counts were recorded for this clonotype. The chain carries TRBV6-5 and TRBJ2-1; D gene unclear. In germline, CDR1 is MNHEY, CDR2 SVGAGI. Between the trimmed V and J ends, which lost 8 bases and 6 bases, there was a span of 14 bases. This CDR3 contains 13 residues. The CDR3 loop reads CASVKVPGNEQFF. DNA of the CDR3: TGTGCCAGCGTTAAGGTACCCGGCAATGAGCAGTTCTTC.

This sequence joins TRBV5-1 and TRBJ2-7; D is perhaps TRBD2 (6 bases). Germline assignment: CDR1 SGHRS and CDR2 YFSETQ. This CDR3 contains 18 residues. The V end lost 1 base, the J end lost 3 bases, and 23 bases lay between the germline ends. The CDR3 DNA reads as TGCGCCAGCAGCTTGTACTCCCCCCGGGACTCATCCTTCTACGAGCAGTACTTC. Protein sequence: CASSLYSPRDSSFYEQYF.

The CDR3 here is CASSEFQWRMREETQYF. For the CDR3, the DNA is TGTGCCAGCAGCGAATTCCAATGGAGGATGAGGGAAGAGACCCAGTACTTC. The chain combines TRBV7-2 with TRBJ2-5; D is perhaps TRBD2 (5 bases). This CDR3 has 17 amino acids. Looked up from germline, CDR1 is SGHTA and CDR2 is FQGNSA. Trimming took 5 bases from V and 3 from J, leaving 22 bases between them.

This clonotype was picked up many times. V and J are TRBV29-1 and TRBJ1-1; D gene unclear. Germline values: CDR1 SQVTM, CDR2 ANQGSEA. V lost 4 bases to trimming and J lost 5 bases, with 20 bases between them. The CDR3 has 15 amino acids. The CDR3 loop is CSVGKGRQARTEAFF. Written as DNA, the CDR3 is TGCAGCGTTGGAAAAGGGAGGCAAGCACGGACTGAAGCTTTCTTT.

In this sample, this clonotype turned up a few times. The V and J genes are TRBV29-1 and TRBJ2-5; D call uncertain. Trimming removed 3 bases from V and 5 bases from J, with 10 bases in between. In germline, CDR1 is SQVTM, CDR2 ANQGSEA. The CDR3 covers 12 residues. CDR3 bases: TGCAGCGTTGATTTCCAGCGCGAGACCCAGTACTTC. It yields the protein CSVDFQRETQYF.

This clonotype was seen at least ten times. This chain connects TRBV2 to TRBJ1-3; D remains ambiguous. CDR1 and CDR2 from the germline V gene are SNHLY and FYNNEI. Trimming took 0 bases from V and 2 from J, leaving 5 bases between them. The length of the CDR3 is 14 residues. The CDR3 spells CASSEARAGNTIYF. The DNA for the CDR3 is TGTGCCAGCAGTGAAGCGCGAGCTGGAAACACCATATATTTT. The full variable domain, completed using reference TRBV2 and TRBJ1-3, is EPEVTQTPSHQVTQMGQEVILRCVPISNHLYFYWYRQILGQKVEFLVSFYNNEISEKSEIFDDQFSVERPDGSNFTLKIRSTKLEDSAMYFCASSEARAGNTIYFGEGSWLTVV.

At least ten counts were recorded for this clonotype. The V and J genes are TRBV11-2 and TRBJ2-1; 7 bases fit TRBD2. CDR1 and CDR2 (germline): SGHAT, FQNNGV. The CDR3 consists of 15 residues. V lost 1 base and J lost 4; bases outside the gene matches: 4. The DNA for the CDR3 is TGTGCCAGCAGCTTAGCCGGGACTAAGTACAATGAGCAGTTCTTC. Translation: CASSLAGTKYNEQFF.

This clonotype has just a few counts. The chain joins TRBV11-2 to TRBJ2-3; TRBD1 is a possible D gene (6 bases). Trimming removed 0 bases from V and 7 bases from J, with 20 bases in between. The CDR3 contains 17 residues. The V gene's germline CDR1 is SGHAT and CDR2 FQNNGV. The CDR3 sequence is CASSLEGAVTLGYTQYF. DNA of the CDR3: TGTGCCAGCAGCTTAGAGGGGGCGGTCACCCTCGGTTATACGCAGTATTTT. Looking up the rest from reference TRBV11-2 and TRBJ2-3 gives the full variable domain: EAGVAQSPRYKIIEKRQSVAFWCNPISGHATLYWYQQILGQGPKLLIQFQNNGVVDDSQLPKDRFSAERLKGVDSTLKIQPAKLEDSAVYLCASSLEGAVTLGYTQYFGPGTRLTVL.

There are a few counts of this clonotype. The chain combines TRBV15 with TRBJ2-7; unclear D gene. Germline V CDR1 and CDR2: LNHNV, YYDKDF (reference sequence). V lost 1 base, J lost 4 bases, and 14 bases lay in between. The CDR3 loop spans 15 amino acids. This CDR3 reads CATSRGKDLTYEQYF. Here the CDR3 DNA reads TGTGCCACCAGCAGAGGGAAGGACCTAACTTACGAGCAGTACTTC.

This clonotype was counted at least ten times. CDR3 in amino acids: CASSLLPGLSFNEQFF. In DNA, the CDR3 is TGTGCCAGCAGCCTTCTGCCGGGACTCAGTTTCAATGAGCAGTTCTTC. The chain has TRBV14 and TRBJ2-1; TRBD2 is a possible D gene (6 bases). CDR1 is SGHDN and CDR2 is FVKESK in the germline V gene. The CDR3 extends over 16 amino acids. Deletions cut 4 bases from V and 6 bases from J, with 19 bases between.